The present entry profiles one T cell receptor (beta chain) with its context. What it recognizes is unknown. The CDR3 sequence is 14 residues long. Trimming took 3 bases from V and 5 from J, leaving 14 bases between them. Germline CDR1 and CDR2: KGHSH and LQKENI. The sample is drawn from a study of T cells after yellow fever vaccination. Study-wide results and caveats: Post-booster repertoires contained most primary-vaccination clones again (roughly 97% CD4, about 90% CD8). Researchers noted that a small share of clonotypes showed up in both CD4 and CD8 compartments.

TCRdb reprocessed the 5' RACE reads with MiXCR, giving one entry per CDR3 protein. The sample comprises around 600,000 distinct CDR3 sequences, approximately 13% of which are singletons, and about 15% rests with the top ten. The chain joins TRBV18 to TRBJ2-7, with D possibly being TRBD1 (5 bases). Sequenced here: PBMCs, sampled on the day of the yellow fever booster vaccination. The sequence was collected from a young man who received the YFV17D yellow fever vaccine. CDR3 region: CASSPSRGFNEQYF. CDR3 nucleotide sequence: TGTGCCAGCTCACCCTCAAGGGGTTTCAACGAGCAGTACTTC.